The clone carrying this T cell receptor beta chain was detected once. Seattle patients were enrolled during active infection and followed longitudinally. This CDR3 contains 22 residues. The entry originates in a study of blood T cell repertoires in COVID-19. Study-wide background: Samples representing acute and convalescent COVID-19 were sourced from the United States, Italy and Spain. In each case, the material was cDNA or gDNA derived from T cells, B-cell-depleted T cells, or PBMCs.

Per the original methods: Reference gene primers were amplified, and this amplification served to estimate nucleated cell counts. The protocol was immunoSEQ multiplex PCR, while the TCRdb copy is restricted to in-frame clones and leaves out a portion. The V and J calls and the clone size are those of that table, but D and trimming were determined from the DNA. In the table there are nearly 50,000 clones, just over 85% of which are singletons. V is TRBV21-1 and J is TRBJ1-5. TRBV21-1 is described as a pseudogene. This TCR was sampled from a woman older than 75 with COVID-19, enrolled during active disease. The sequenced sample consisted of peripheral blood. CDR3 sequence reads: CASSSRVSRGSQRPWCNQPQHF. The CDR3 DNA reads as TGTGCCAGCAGCAGTCGCGTCAGTCGGGGTTCTCAGAGACCCTGGTGCAATCAGCCCCAGCATTTT.